This T cell receptor beta chain came from a study of blood T cell repertoires in COVID-19. Produced via immunoSEQ multiplex PCR; TCRdb's table is partial and in-frame only. The sample lists around 300,000 clones, about 89% seen once, with about 5.2% in the top ten. The germline gives CDR1 SGHDT, CDR2 YYEEEE. CDR3 length: 14 residues. Trimming took 3 bases from V and 4 from J, leaving 13 bases between them. The V call is TRBV5-6, the J call TRBJ1-1; a weak D match, TRBD1 (5 bases). The sample was PBMCs or T cells enriched from blood (not recorded which). The source is a young woman who had recovered from COVID-19. CDR3 coding DNA: TGTGCCAGCAGCTCGGGACTCGAGGGCACTGAAGCTTTCTTT. Its protein is CASSSGLEGTEAFF.